The present TCR beta chain was sequenced within a study of graft-versus-host responses after intestinal transplantation. Background on the study: After anti-thymocyte globulin induction, recipients took tacrolimus and steroids for roughly three years.

The germline CDR1 and CDR2 sequences are SGHRS and YFSETQ. The CDR3 has 15 amino acids. Between the trimmed V and J ends, which lost 3 bases and 6 bases, there was a span of 18 bases. This clone appeared once. The target antigen is unknown. General observations from the study: Among recipient marrow samples, GvH clones were found; some appeared first in ileum or blood. Declines in HvG clones occurring early post-transplant were associated with peak circulating GvH clone levels.

TCRdb keeps only in-frame clones here, not all; method: immunoSEQ multiplex PCR. The sample holds fewer than 95,000 clones, less than 95% seen once. Source: unstimulated CD4+ T cells sorted from spleen or lymph node cells, taken before transplant. This rearrangement joins TRBV5-1 to TRBJ1-1; perhaps TRBD1 as D (5 bases). The sequence was collected from a human donor who was the organ donor for an intestinal transplant. For the CDR3, the DNA is TGCGCCAGCAGCTCTGGGGGTTCCGGTCGGTCTGAAGCTTTCTTT. It is translated as CASSSGGSGRSEAFF.